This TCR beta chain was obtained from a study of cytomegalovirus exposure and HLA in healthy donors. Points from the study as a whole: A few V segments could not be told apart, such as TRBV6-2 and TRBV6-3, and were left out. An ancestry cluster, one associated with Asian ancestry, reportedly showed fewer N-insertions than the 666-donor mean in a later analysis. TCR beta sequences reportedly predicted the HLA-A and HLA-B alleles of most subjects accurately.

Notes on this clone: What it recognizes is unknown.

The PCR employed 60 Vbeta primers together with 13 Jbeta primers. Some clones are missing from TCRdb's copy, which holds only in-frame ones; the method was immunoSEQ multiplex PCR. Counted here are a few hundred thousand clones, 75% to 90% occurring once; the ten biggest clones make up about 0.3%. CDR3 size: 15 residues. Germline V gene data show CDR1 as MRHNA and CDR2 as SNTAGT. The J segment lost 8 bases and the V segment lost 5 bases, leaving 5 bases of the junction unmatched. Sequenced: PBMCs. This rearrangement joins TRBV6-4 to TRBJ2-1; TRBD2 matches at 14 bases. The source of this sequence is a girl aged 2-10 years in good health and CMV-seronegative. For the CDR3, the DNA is TGTGCCAGCAGTAAGACTAGCGGGGGGGCTTATGAGCAGTTCTTC. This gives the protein CASSKTSGGAYEQFF.